These 18 T cell receptor beta chains came from one sample sequenced in a study of blood T cell repertoires in COVID-19. Assay: immunoSEQ multiplex PCR; the TCRdb copy retains only in-frame clones and omits some. The repertoire includes hundreds of thousands of clones, approximately 91% of them detected once, and around 1.9% sits in the top ten. The specimen sequenced was PBMCs or T cells enriched from blood (not recorded which). Receptors originate from a middle-aged woman with acute COVID-19.

V is TRBV5-4 and J is TRBJ1-4; no reliable D call. With 4 bases removed from V and 11 bases from J, the gap between germline ends came to 18 bases. CDR3 length: 14 amino acids. Germline V CDR1 and CDR2: SGHNT, YYREEE (reference sequence). The CDR3 loop is CASSPRAPGGKLFF. The CDR3 DNA reads as TGTGCCAGCAGCCCCCGGGCCCCGGGAGGGAAACTGTTTTTT.

The chain recombines TRBV2 with TRBJ2-3, with D tentatively TRBD2 (6 bases). The germline V gene has CDR1 SNHLY and CDR2 FYNNEI. V lost 6 bases, J lost 6 bases, and 25 bases lay in between. The CDR3 consists of 17 residues. The CDR3 reads CASRNLQSAGITDTQYF. For the CDR3, the DNA is TGTGCCAGCAGGAACCTCCAGTCTGCGGGGATAACGGATACGCAGTATTTT.

A word on this clone: Within the sample, other DNA sequences also encode this same CDR3. For the CDR3, the DNA is TGCGCCAGCAGCTTTCAGGGGAACTATGGCTACACCTTC. This gives the protein CASSFQGNYGYTF. This rearrangement joins TRBV5-1 to TRBJ1-2; perhaps TRBD1 as D (6 bases). Deletions cut 2 bases from V and 2 bases from J, with 7 bases between. The CDR3 has 13 residues. The germline V gene encodes CDR1 SGHRS and CDR2 YFSETQ.

This chain links TRBV2 with TRBJ1-2; TRBD1 matches 8 bases. V dropped 10 bases and J dropped 7; count of bases not matched to a gene: 11. This CDR3 has 13 residues. Germline values: CDR1 SNHLY, CDR2 FYNNEI. The CDR3 DNA reads as TGTGCCATAACAGGGGGGACCGCGAGTGGCTACACCTTC. Amino acids: CAITGGTASGYTF.

The count of this clone is one. The rearrangement uses TRBV5-4 and TRBJ1-2, with no clear D. CDR3 length equals 15 residues. CDR1 and CDR2 (germline): SGHNT, YYREEE (reference sequence). Trimming left V 4 bases short and J 5 bases short, with 18 bases between. CDR3 sequence reads: CASSPGPPGIYGYTF. DNA of the CDR3: TGTGCCAGCAGCCCGGGTCCGCCGGGAATTTATGGCTACACCTTC.

This clone is a singleton in its sample. The chain joins TRBV18 to TRBJ2-3, with a possible D match to TRBD2 (5 bases). The V end lost 5 bases, the J end lost 4 bases, and 7 bases lay between the germline ends. The CDR3 is made up of 12 amino acids. CDR1 is KGHSH and CDR2 is LQKENI in the germline V gene. This chain's CDR3 is CASSSEADTQYF. CDR3 nucleotide sequence: TGTGCCAGCTCATCGGAGGCAGATACGCAGTATTTT. The variable domain in full, completed from reference TRBV18 and TRBJ2-3, reads NAGVMQNPRHLVRRRGQEARLRCSPMKGHSHVYWYRQLPEEGLKFMVYLQKENIIDESGMPKERFSAEFPKEGPSILRIQQVVRGDSAAYFCASSSEADTQYFGPGTRLTVL.

Details on this clone: This sample includes further DNA sequences coding for the same CDR3. This rearrangement joins TRBV5-1 to TRBJ1-1; 7 bases are shared with TRBD1. Looked up from germline, CDR1 is SGHRS and CDR2 is YFSETQ. This CDR3 has 14 amino acids. V was pared by 3 bases and J by 1 base, with 3 bases of the junction left unmatched. CDR3 in DNA: TGCGCCAGCAGCTCAGGACAGGAGAACACTGAAGCTTTCTTT. It codes for CASSSGQENTEAFF.

The rearrangement joins TRBV18 to TRBJ1-1; 7 bases agree with TRBD1. V shed 3 bases, J shed 3 bases, and the junction held 4 bases outside the gene matches. The CDR3 runs 14 residues. The germline CDR1 and CDR2 sequences are KGHSH and LQKENI. CDR3 amino acids: CASSPTGMDTEAFF. The CDR3, as DNA: TGTGCCAGCTCACCGACAGGGATGGACACTGAAGCTTTCTTT.

This rearrangement joins TRBV3-1 (or the pseudogene TRBV3-2) to TRBJ2-3; 8 bases line up with TRBD2. CDR1 is LGHDT, CDR2 YNNKEL, per germline (reference sequence). Trimming took 4 bases from V and 4 from J; bases not matched to a gene: 10. This CDR3 has 16 amino acids. The CDR3 is CASSRTGGRRADTQYF. The CDR3, as DNA: TGTGCCAGCAGCCGGACGGGGGGGCGCAGGGCAGATACGCAGTATTTT.

V is TRBV11-2 and J is TRBJ2-5; 7 nucleotides align to TRBD1. Trimming took 5 bases from V and 5 from J; bases not matched to a gene: 8. In germline, CDR1 is SGHAT, CDR2 FQNNGV. This CDR3 spans 14 amino acids. The DNA for the CDR3 is TGTGCCAGCAGCATAACAGGGGAAAGGGAGACCCAGTACTTC. Residues: CASSITGERETQYF.

The chain employs TRBV7-2 and TRBJ2-5; D is uncertain. Trimming removed 5 bases at V and 0 bases at J, with 10 bases between. CDR1 is SGHTA, CDR2 FQGNSA, per germline. This CDR3 is 14 amino acids long. The CDR3 nucleotides are TGTGCCAGCAGCCCACAGTCGTACCAAGAGACCCAGTACTTC. Protein: CASSPQSYQETQYF.

The rearrangement uses TRBV7-2 and TRBJ1-1; tentative D call: TRBD1 (6 bases). CDR1 SGHTA and CDR2 FQGNSA come from the germline V gene. The CDR3 has 15 amino acids. V dropped 5 bases and J dropped 0 bases, with 13 bases sitting between them. CDR3 sequence (DNA): TGTGCCAGCAGCGCATACAGGGTTATGAACACTGAAGCTTTCTTT. Translating gives CASSAYRVMNTEAFF.

The chain employs TRBV15 and TRBJ1-6; 8 bases are shared with TRBD1. The V and J ends lost 2 bases and 8 bases, in that order; junction bases with no gene match: 8. CDR1 is LNHNV, CDR2 YYDKDF, per germline (reference sequence). This CDR3 spans 16 amino acids. This CDR3 reads CATSRRTGPGHSPLHF. In DNA form, the CDR3 reads TGTGCCACCAGCAGACGGACAGGGCCAGGCCATTCACCCCTCCACTTT.

The chain is built from TRBV9 and TRBJ1-5; D gene ambiguous. This CDR3 region has 15 residues. The germline V gene encodes CDR1 SGDLS and CDR2 YYNGEE. Deletions cut 4 bases from V and 4 bases from J, with 15 bases between. Here the CDR3 reads CASSISGKGNQPQHF. The CDR3, as DNA: TGTGCCAGCAGCATTTCCGGGAAGGGAAATCAGCCCCAGCATTTT.

The rearrangement links TRBV15 to TRBJ2-3; D call uncertain. Germline values: CDR1 LNHNV, CDR2 YYDKDF (reference sequence). V shed 3 bases and J shed 5 bases, with 9 bases lying between them. The CDR3 has 13 amino acids. The CDR3 bases are TGTGCCACCAGCAGGGAACCTAGAGATACGCAGTATTTT. Residues: CATSREPRDTQYF.

The chain employs TRBV12-3 or TRBV12-4 and TRBJ1-2, with TRBD1 identical over 11 bases. CDR3 length equals 13 residues. Trimming at V came to 6 bases and at J to 6 bases, leaving 3 bases not matched to a gene. The CDR3 nucleotides are TGTGCCAGCAGCCGGACAGGGGGCGATGGCTACACCTTC. Translated: CASSRTGGDGYTF.

This clone was seen a few times. The J gene is TRBJ2-1, the V gene TRBV18; D is possibly TRBD2 (6 bases). V dropped 6 bases and J dropped 4 bases, with 16 bases sitting between them. This CDR3 is built from 15 residues. Germline V gives CDR1 KGHSH, CDR2 LQKENI. The CDR3, as DNA: TGTGCCAGCTCCCCGGGGACTGTGACATACAATGAGCAGTTCTTC. It specifies CASSPGTVTYNEQFF.

The chain links TRBV15 to TRBJ1-5; possible D gene TRBD1, 5 bases. CDR1 and CDR2 from the germline V gene are LNHNV and YYDKDF (reference sequence). V was clipped by 0 bases and J by 5 bases, with 11 bases between them. This CDR3 region has 15 residues. CDR3 coding DNA: TGTGCCACCAGCAGAGATAGAGCGGGGGATCAGCCCCAGCATTTT. Translation: CATSRDRAGDQPQHF.